The 14 T cell receptor beta chains listed next were all sequenced from one sample in a study of T cell repertoires in cytomegalovirus infection. From the reads, TCRdb called clonotypes with MiXCR, one entry per CDR3 protein. The data show hundreds of thousands of distinct CDR3 sequences, 17% seen once. Sequenced material: PBMCs. The source of these receptors is a human donor in good health (CMV status not recorded). Some clones in this sample may be carry-over from other donors' samples.

This clonotype was seen repeatedly, ten times or more. This chain links TRBV12-3 or TRBV12-4 with TRBJ1-2; 9 bases are a match to TRBD1. This CDR3 has 13 residues. The V and J ends lost 8 bases and 2 bases, in that order; junction bases with no gene match: 3. The CDR3 DNA sequence: TGTGCCAGCCGCGGGACAGGGAACTATGGCTACACCTTC. Its translation is CASRGTGNYGYTF.

This clonotype was found many times. This rearrangement joins TRBV5-5 to TRBJ2-7, with D unclear. Trimming left V 1 base short and J 0 bases short, with 11 bases between. The CDR3 has 15 residues. Germline lookup yields CDR1 SGHKS and CDR2 YYEKEE (reference sequence). DNA for the CDR3: TGTGCCAGCAGCTTGTTAGTAGCTATCTCCTACGAGCAGTACTTC. Amino acid sequence: CASSLLVAISYEQYF. Variable domain in full (rest from reference TRBV5-5 and TRBJ2-7): DAGVTQSPTHLIKTRGQQVTLRCSPISGHKSVSWYQQVLGQGPQFIFQYYEKEERGRGNFPDRFSARQFPNYSSELNVNALLLGDSALYLCASSLLVAISYEQYFGPGTRLTVT.

This clonotype was counted only a few times. The V call is TRBV10-3, the J call TRBJ2-2, with D possibly being TRBD2 (6 bases). This CDR3 spans 16 amino acids. Germline V gene data show CDR1 as ENHRY and CDR2 as SYGVKD. V was clipped by 0 bases and J by 4 bases, with 12 bases between them. The CDR3 region has the DNA TGTGCCATCAGTGAGTCGGGGGGAACATTCACCGGGGAGCTGTTTTTT. It is translated as CAISESGGTFTGELFF.

In this sample, this clonotype turned up many times. This chain uses TRBV7-2 with TRBJ2-7; 7 bases line up with TRBD2. The CDR3 runs 15 residues. Trimming removed 8 bases from V and 3 bases from J; junction bases left unmatched: 13. Germline V lookup: CDR1 SGHTA, CDR2 FQGNSA. For the CDR3, the DNA is TGTGCCAGCCGCCTTGGTTGGGGGGGGATCTACGAGCAGTACTTC. Residues: CASRLGWGGIYEQYF.

This sequence joins TRBV3-1 and TRBJ1-1; no clear D gene. The CDR3 loop spans 14 amino acids. V shed 1 base and J shed 5 bases, with 11 bases lying between them. CDR1 and CDR2 from the germline V gene are LGHDT and YNNKEL (reference sequence). The CDR3 region has the DNA TGTGCCAGCAGCCAAGGGGAAGGAAGAACTGAAGCTTTCTTT. This encodes CASSQGEGRTEAFF.

The gene calls are TRBV29-1 and TRBJ2-5, with a possible D match to TRBD1 (5 bases). Germline CDR1 is SQVTM and CDR2 is ANQGSEA. The CDR3 is 13 residues long. Trimming cost V 4 bases and J 3 bases, with 12 bases left between them. CDR3 coding DNA: TGCAGCGTTGTTCCGTCGACAGAAGAGACCCAGTACTTC. It specifies CSVVPSTEETQYF.

This clonotype was found a few times. The chain is built from TRBV18 and TRBJ2-3; D might be TRBD1 or TRBD2, each matching 5 bases. The CDR3 has 16 amino acids. Germline CDR1 and CDR2: KGHSH and LQKENI. V was shortened by 1 base and J by 2 bases, with 13 bases between the two germline ends. CDR3: CASSPLGTEPTDTQYF. The CDR3 region has the DNA TGTGCCAGCTCACCACTCGGGACGGAGCCCACAGATACGCAGTATTTT.

The V and J genes are TRBV19 and TRBJ1-3; 9 bases map to TRBD1. The V segment lost 9 bases and the J segment 0 bases; nucleotides outside the gene matches: 9. This CDR3 region has 16 residues. The germline V gene has CDR1 LNHDA and CDR2 SQIVND (reference sequence). The CDR3 DNA reads TGTGCCAGCAAGCAAGGGACAGGGCGCTCTGGAAACACCATATATTTT. Translation gives CASKQGTGRSGNTIYF.

This clonotype has at least ten counts. The rearrangement joins TRBV7-2 to TRBJ1-5, with D maybe TRBD1 (5 bases). Trimming cost V 3 bases and J 3 bases, with 15 bases left between them. The CDR3 has 16 amino acids. Germline CDR1 SGHTA, CDR2 FQGNSA. This chain's CDR3 is CASSFSGTFTNQPQHF. In DNA, the CDR3 is TGTGCCAGCAGCTTTTCGGGGACCTTTACCAATCAGCCCCAGCATTTT.

This clonotype was counted a few times. This chain links TRBV12-3 or TRBV12-4 with TRBJ2-5; D may correspond to TRBD1 or TRBD2 (5 bases each). The CDR3 has 12 residues. V gave up 6 bases and J gave up 2 bases, with 7 bases separating them. CDR3 sequence reads: CASRGPQETQYF. The CDR3 DNA reads TGTGCCAGCAGGGGACCTCAAGAGACCCAGTACTTC.

This clonotype was picked up a small number of times. V is TRBV10-3 and J is TRBJ1-5; no definite D call. The CDR3 totals 16 residues. From germline, CDR1 is ENHRY and CDR2 SYGVKD. Between the trimmed V and J ends, which lost 3 bases and 2 bases, there was a span of 14 bases. The CDR3 sequence: CAISDNSPAGNQPQHF. CDR3 in DNA: TGTGCCATCAGTGACAACAGCCCGGCCGGCAATCAGCCCCAGCATTTT.

This clonotype was detected ten times or more. This chain connects TRBV7-9 to TRBJ1-1, with TRBD1 matching over 9 bases. This CDR3 spans 14 amino acids. J gave up 7 bases and V 5 bases, and 8 bases lay outside the gene matches. Looked up from germline, CDR1 is SEHNR and CDR2 is FQNEAQ (reference sequence). The CDR3 loop reads CASSPGQGGGEAFF. Here the CDR3 DNA reads TGTGCCAGCAGCCCGGGACAGGGAGGGGGTGAAGCTTTCTTT. The variable domain in full, completed from reference TRBV7-9 and TRBJ1-1, reads DTGVSQNPRHKITKRGQNVTFRCDPISEHNRLYWYRQTLGQGPEFLTYFQNEAQLEKSRLLSDRFSAERPKGSFSTLEIQRTEQGDSAMYLCASSPGQGGGEAFFGQGTRLTVV.

In its sample, this clonotype was seen once. This chain uses TRBV19 with TRBJ2-3, with TRBD2 matching over 8 bases. Germline assignment: CDR1 LNHDA and CDR2 SQIVND (reference sequence). Trimming took 6 bases from V and 2 from J; bases not matched to a gene: 7. The CDR3 spans 15 residues. The CDR3 DNA follows: TGTGCCAGTAGCGGGGGGGACGTATTCACAGATACGCAGTATTTT. Encoded protein: CASSGGDVFTDTQYF.

The chain links TRBV5-6 to TRBJ2-5, with TRBD2 as a possible D gene (5 bases). The germline gives CDR1 SGHDT, CDR2 YYEEEE. The V end was cut by 1 base, the J end by 5 bases, with 15 bases between. The length of the CDR3 is 15 residues. For the CDR3, the DNA is TGTGCCAGCAGCTTGAGCTCGTTGAGAGGGGAGACCCAGTACTTC. This encodes CASSLSSLRGETQYF.